Included here is one T cell receptor (beta chain) sequence, with context. Its specificity is not known. The sample originates from a study of ipilimumab plus nivolumab after autologous stem cell transplantation. Study background: The myeloma group: high-risk transplant-naive, or relapse within 3 years after first autologous transplant.

The CDR3 consists of 15 residues. The V gene's germline CDR1 is SEHNR and CDR2 FQNEAQ (reference sequence). V shed 3 bases and J shed 3 bases, with 15 bases lying between them. Only in-frame clones appear in the TCRdb table, and some are missing; sequencing was by immunoSEQ multiplex PCR. This sample has 9,100 or so clones; more than 60% occur once, and the top ten carry 19%. Ipilimumab, 1 mg/kg, started 14 to 28 days after autologous transplant. Through week 26, nivolumab 3 mg/kg IV was given weeks 1, 4, 7, 10, then biweekly. General study results and limits: The authors say TCR, Treg and microbiome findings warrant further study.

The chain is built from TRBV7-9 and TRBJ2-7; a weak D match, TRBD1 (5 bases). The sequence was collected from a female donor with multiple myeloma. The sample in question was PBMCs, obtained in a trial of ipilimumab plus nivolumab as post-transplant consolidation. CDR3 sequence (DNA): TGTGCCAGCAGCTTCTCAGTCGACAGAAACTACGAGCAGTACTTC. As protein: CASSFSVDRNYEQYF.